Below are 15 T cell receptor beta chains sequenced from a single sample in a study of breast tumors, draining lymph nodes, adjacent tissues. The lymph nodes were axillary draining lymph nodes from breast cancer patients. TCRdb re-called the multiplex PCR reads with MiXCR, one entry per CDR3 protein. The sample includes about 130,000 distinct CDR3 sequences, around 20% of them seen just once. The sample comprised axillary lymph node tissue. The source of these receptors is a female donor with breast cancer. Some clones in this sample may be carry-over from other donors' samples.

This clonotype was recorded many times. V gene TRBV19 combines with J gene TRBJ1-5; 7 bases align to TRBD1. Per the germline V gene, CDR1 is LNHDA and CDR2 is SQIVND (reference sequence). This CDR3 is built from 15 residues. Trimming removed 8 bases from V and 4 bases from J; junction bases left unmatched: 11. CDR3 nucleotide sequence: TGTGCCAGTCGTCCCGACAGGGCACGGAATCAGCCCCAGCATTTT. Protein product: CASRPDRARNQPQHF.

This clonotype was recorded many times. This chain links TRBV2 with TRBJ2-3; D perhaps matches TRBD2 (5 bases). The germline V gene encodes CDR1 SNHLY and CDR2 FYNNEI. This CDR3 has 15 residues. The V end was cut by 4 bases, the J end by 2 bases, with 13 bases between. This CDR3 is CASSGLAGNTDTQYF. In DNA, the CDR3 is TGTGCCAGCAGTGGGCTAGCCGGGAACACAGATACGCAGTATTTT.

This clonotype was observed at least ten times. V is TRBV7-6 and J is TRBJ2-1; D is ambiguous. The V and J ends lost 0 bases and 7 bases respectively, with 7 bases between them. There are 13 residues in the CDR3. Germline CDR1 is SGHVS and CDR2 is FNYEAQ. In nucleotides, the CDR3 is TGTGCCAGCAGCTTAGCGCCCGGAAATGAGCAGTTCTTC. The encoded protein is CASSLAPGNEQFF.

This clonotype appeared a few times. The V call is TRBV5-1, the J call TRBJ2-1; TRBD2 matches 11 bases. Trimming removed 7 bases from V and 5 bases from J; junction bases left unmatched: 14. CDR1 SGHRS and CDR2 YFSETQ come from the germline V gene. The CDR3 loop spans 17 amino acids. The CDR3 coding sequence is TGCGCCAGCCGACTTAGCGGGGGGGCCGGGGCTAACAATGAGCAGTTCTTC. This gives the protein CASRLSGGAGANNEQFF. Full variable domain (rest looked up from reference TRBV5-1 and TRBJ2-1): KAGVTQTPRYLIKTRGQQVTLSCSPISGHRSVSWYQQTPGQGLQFLFEYFSETQRNKGNFPGRFSGRQFSNSRSEMNVSTLELGDSALYLCASRLSGGAGANNEQFFGPGTRLTVL.

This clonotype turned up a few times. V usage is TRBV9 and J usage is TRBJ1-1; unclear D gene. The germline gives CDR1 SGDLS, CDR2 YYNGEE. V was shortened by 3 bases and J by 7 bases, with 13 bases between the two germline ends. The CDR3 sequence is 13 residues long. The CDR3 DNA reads TGTGCCAGCAGCGCCCTCGACACGGATGAAGCTTTCTTT. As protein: CASSALDTDEAFF.

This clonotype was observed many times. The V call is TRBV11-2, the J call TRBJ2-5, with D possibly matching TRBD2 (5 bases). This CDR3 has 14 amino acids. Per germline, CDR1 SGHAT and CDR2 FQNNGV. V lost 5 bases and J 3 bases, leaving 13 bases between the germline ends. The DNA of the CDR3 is TGTGCCAGCAGCCCTAGTGTGGGAGAAGAGACCCAGTACTTC. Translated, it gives CASSPSVGEETQYF.

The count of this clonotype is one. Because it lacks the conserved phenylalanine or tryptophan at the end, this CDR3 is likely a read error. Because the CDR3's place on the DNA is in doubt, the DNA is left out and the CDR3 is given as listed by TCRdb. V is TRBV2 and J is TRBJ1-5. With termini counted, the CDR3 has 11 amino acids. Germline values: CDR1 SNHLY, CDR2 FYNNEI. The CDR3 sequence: CASADEGTQHL.

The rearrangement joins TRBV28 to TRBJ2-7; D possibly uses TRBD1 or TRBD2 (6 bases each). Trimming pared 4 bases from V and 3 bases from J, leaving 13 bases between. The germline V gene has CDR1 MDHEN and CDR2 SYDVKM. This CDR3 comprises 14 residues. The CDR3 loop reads CASSSSGAGYEQYF. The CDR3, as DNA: TGTGCCAGCAGTTCCTCGGGGGCGGGCTACGAGCAGTACTTC.

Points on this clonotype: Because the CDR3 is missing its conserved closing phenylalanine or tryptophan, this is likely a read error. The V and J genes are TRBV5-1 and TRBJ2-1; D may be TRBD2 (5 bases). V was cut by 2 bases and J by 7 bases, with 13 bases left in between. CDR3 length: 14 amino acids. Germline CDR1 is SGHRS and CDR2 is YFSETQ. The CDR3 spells CASSFPPTGNEQFL. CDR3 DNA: TGCGCCAGCAGCTTCCCCCCCACGGGGAATGAGCAGTTCCTC.

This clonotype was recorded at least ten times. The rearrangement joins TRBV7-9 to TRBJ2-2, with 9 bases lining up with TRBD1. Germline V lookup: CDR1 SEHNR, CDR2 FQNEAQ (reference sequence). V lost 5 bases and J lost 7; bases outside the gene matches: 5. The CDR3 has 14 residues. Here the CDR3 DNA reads TGTGCCAGCAGCGAGGACAGGGGCCACGGGGAGCTGTTTTTT. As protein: CASSEDRGHGELFF.

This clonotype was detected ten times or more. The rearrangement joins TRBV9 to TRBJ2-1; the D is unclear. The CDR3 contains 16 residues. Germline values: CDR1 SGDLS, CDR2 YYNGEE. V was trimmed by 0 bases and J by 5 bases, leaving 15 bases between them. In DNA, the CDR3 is TGTGCCAGCAGCGTAGATTCGTATGCGAGAGACAATGAGCAGTTCTTC. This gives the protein CASSVDSYARDNEQFF.

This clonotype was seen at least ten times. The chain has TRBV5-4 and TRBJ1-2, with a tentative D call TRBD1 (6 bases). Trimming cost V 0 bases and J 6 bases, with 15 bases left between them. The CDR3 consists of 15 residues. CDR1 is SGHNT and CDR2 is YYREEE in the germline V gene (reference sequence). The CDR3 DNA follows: TGTGCCAGCAGCTTGGGACAGGACCATGGGGATGGCTACACCTTC. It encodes CASSLGQDHGDGYTF.

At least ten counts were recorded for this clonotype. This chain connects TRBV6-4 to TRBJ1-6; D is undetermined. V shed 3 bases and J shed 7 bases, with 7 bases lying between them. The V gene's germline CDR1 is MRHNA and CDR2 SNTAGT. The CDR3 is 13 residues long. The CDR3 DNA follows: TGTGCCAGCAGTGAGGGTGTAAATTCACCCCTCCACTTT. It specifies CASSEGVNSPLHF.

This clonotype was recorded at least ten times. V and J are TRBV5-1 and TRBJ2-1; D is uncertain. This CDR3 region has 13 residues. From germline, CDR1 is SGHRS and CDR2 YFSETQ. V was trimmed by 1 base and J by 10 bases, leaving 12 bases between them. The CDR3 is CASSLTRLGEQFF. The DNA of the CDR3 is TGCGCCAGCAGCTTGACCCGATTGGGGGAGCAGTTCTTC.

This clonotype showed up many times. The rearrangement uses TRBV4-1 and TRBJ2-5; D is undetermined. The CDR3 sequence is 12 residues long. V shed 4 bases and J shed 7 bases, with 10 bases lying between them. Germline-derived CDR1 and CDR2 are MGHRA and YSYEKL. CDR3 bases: TGCGCCAGCAGCCCCCCATCAGGGACCCAGTACTTC. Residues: CASSPPSGTQYF.